One TCR beta chain is described in this entry. The data were obtained in a study of sequential checkpoint blockade in melanoma. The overall study: Randomization was 1:1 between first-line nivolumab→ipilimumab and ipilimumab→nivolumab.

The method was immunoSEQ multiplex PCR; TCRdb's version includes in-frame clones alone and lacks a portion of them. Among about 32,000 clones listed, more than 70% were seen once. Treatment here: randomized to nivolumab then ipilimumab (arm A) or the reverse (arm B). Patients had received no earlier DNA-damaging chemotherapy. PBMC sorting kept live CD3+CD8+ cells without CD19 or CD56. Germline V gene sequence: CDR1 SEHNR, CDR2 FQNEAQ (reference sequence). The ends were cut back, 1 base at V and 7 bases at J, with 13 bases in the middle. The CDR3 loop spans 14 amino acids. This TCR derives from a human donor with melanoma. Sequencing was performed on CD8+ T cells sorted from blood (inferred from file names), taken from a patient given nivolumab and ipilimumab in sequence. This chain joins TRBV7-9 and TRBJ1-2, with unresolved D. The CDR3 region has the DNA TGTGCCAGCAGCTTAGATGATCTGCGGGGTGGCTACACCTTC. Protein: CASSLDDLRGGYTF.